These T cell receptor beta chains were read from a single sample in a study of blood T cell repertoires in COVID-19. Profiling relied on immunoSEQ multiplex PCR, and the TCRdb table lists in-frame clones only, not all of them. The sample holds 300,000 to 350,000 clones, roughly 88% seen once. Sequenced: PBMCs or T cells enriched from blood (not recorded which). The source of these receptors is a man younger than 40 who had recovered from COVID-19. Both conserved end residues are part of each CDR3. Each record gives: V gene, CDR3 protein.

TRBV5-3 CARSLARFLAGGRLNNEQFF
TRBV30 CAWQYSGTNQPQHF
TRBV9 CASSSGQGNGYTF
TRBV19 CASRGLDRGNTGELFF
TRBV29-1 CSVVRTGGAGTEAFF
TRBV6-5 CASRKGGAEKLFF
TRBV4-1 CASSPLTPGGYSPLHF
TRBV3-1/TRBV3-2 CASSQAGGSNTEAFF
TRBV19 CASSIALSDTGELFF
TRBV29-1 CSVDQHRHYGYTF
TRBV7-3 CASSLVGGPGEKLFF
TRBV6-1 CASSELPQNSPLHF
TRBV12-5 CASGADSEDDGYTF
TRBV7-2 CASSLGGRANYGYTF
TRBV5-1 CASSSGLEGGTAGYTF
TRBV11-2 CASSLGTSGEPYEQYF
TRBV7-2 CASSLAAGQGAFSGSPLHF
TRBV5-4 CASRSQGNYGYTF
TRBV4-2 CASSQSSQGRRTGELFF
TRBV30 CAWSRDSNYGYTF
TRBV29-1 CSVEQSGGETQYF
TRBV7-9 CASSLGDRTGNTIYF
TRBV29-1 CSVGWGQMNTEAFF
TRBV5-1 CASSPSRGLRNTGELFF
TRBV4-1 CASSPRTGGVNYGYTF